Sequencing of this TCR beta chain was carried out in a study of CD4 T cells in relation to SARS-CoV-2 and coronaviruses. Trimming took 1 base from V and 4 from J, leaving 10 bases between them. The CDR3 sequence is 14 residues long. The V gene's germline CDR1 is MGHRA and CDR2 YSYEKL. Worth noting for this clone: Antigen: not known.

The unexposed donors gave CD4+ T cells in about 2011-2018, prior to COVID-19. Isolation of CD4+ T cells took place after around eleven days in culture. Assay used: immunoSEQ multiplex PCR; TCRdb lists only in-frame clones, some missing. This sample has about 26,000 clones, with around 73% found just once. This TCR was sampled from a human donor in good health. This chain links TRBV4-1 with TRBJ1-1, with D possibly being TRBD1 (6 bases). The sequencing sample was made of CD4+ T cells from PBMCs, cultured in vitro. The CDR3 region has the DNA TGCGCCAGCAGCCAAGGGCCAGGGGCCACTGAAGCTTTCTTT. It specifies CASSQGPGATEAFF.